This is a list of T cell receptor beta chains from one sample in a study of T-cell memory formation after mild COVID-19. TCRdb ran MiXCR on the 5' RACE reads and lists one entry per CDR3 protein. This sample yields under 450,000 distinct CDR3 sequences, of which under 15% are seen a single time; about 20% belongs to the top ten. Sequenced sample: PBMCs or a T cell subset sorted from them (not recorded which). All receptors come from a man between 18 and 29 years old who had mild COVID-19 (a few samples of this study predate the infection). Cell type and time point are not known. Both conserved end residues are part of each CDR3. D genes are given only for firm matches. The size entry is marked missing in some rows and otherwise reads once, few, many or a size class.

TRBJ1-4,few,NA,TRBV5-1,CASSLDGGLGEKLFF,TGCGCCAGCAGCTTGGATGGGGGCCTAGGCGAAAAACTGTTTTTT
TRBJ2-6,few,NA,TRBV4-3,CASSQEVWFSGANVLTF,TGCGCCAGCAGCCAAGAAGTGTGGTTCTCTGGGGCCAACGTCCTGACTTTC
TRBJ2-1,NA,NA,TRBV6-6,CASSNPSEQFF,TGTGCCAGCAGCAACCCCTCTGAGCAGTTCTTC
TRBJ1-5,few,NA,TRBV6-6,CASSQTGARGNQPQHF,TGTGCCAGCAGTCAAACGGGGGCCAGGGGCAATCAGCCCCAGCATTTT
TRBJ2-7,NA,NA,TRBV6-2/TRBV6-3,CASRTRPSPWQYF,TGTGCCAGCAGGACCCGACCGAGCCCGTGGCAGTACTTC
TRBJ1-5,many,TRBD1,TRBV4-3,CASSQGDRGYQPQHF,TGCGCCAGCAGCCAGGGGGACAGGGGTTACCAGCCCCAGCATTTT
TRBJ1-1,few,NA,TRBV15,CATSRDRSRGEAFF,TGTGCCACCAGCAGAGATCGGAGCAGAGGTGAAGCTTTCTTT
TRBJ2-1,few,NA,TRBV7-2,CASSSPGYSYNEQFF,TGTGCCAGCAGCTCACCCGGGTACTCCTACAATGAGCAGTTCTTC
TRBJ2-2,NA,NA,TRBV24-1,CATSAWAGELFF,TGTGCCACCAGTGCCTGGGCCGGGGAGCTGTTTTTT
TRBJ2-7,NA,NA,TRBV10-1,CASSEGGNEQYF,TGCGCCAGCAGTGAGGGGGGAAACGAGCAGTACTTC
TRBJ2-2,NA,NA,TRBV5-1,CASSLGQENTGELFF,TGCGCCAGCAGCTTGGGACAGGAGAACACCGGGGAGCTGTTTTTT
TRBJ2-5,NA,NA,TRBV7-7,CASSLPRSQETQYF,TGTGCCAGCAGCCTCCCTCGGAGCCAAGAGACCCAGTACTTC
TRBJ2-3,many,TRBD2,TRBV7-2,CASSFRAGNTDTQYF,TGTGCCAGCAGCTTTCGAGCGGGGAACACAGATACGCAGTATTTT
TRBJ1-4,NA,NA,TRBV7-2,CASSPRQINEKLFF,TGTGCCAGCAGCCCTCGACAGATTAATGAAAAACTGTTTTTT
TRBJ1-1,few,NA,TRBV3-1,CASSQGMEAFF,TGTGCCAGCAGCCAGGGGATGGAAGCTTTCTTT
TRBJ2-3,few,NA,TRBV4-3,CASSYERRTTDTQYF,TGCGCCAGCAGCTACGAGCGGAGGACCACAGATACGCAGTATTTT
TRBJ2-5,few,NA,TRBV15,CATSSAFRGLETQYF,TGTGCCACCAGCAGCGCATTCCGGGGTTTGGAGACCCAGTACTTC
TRBJ2-7,few,NA,TRBV7-2,CASSPSPGGSYEQYF,TGTGCCAGCAGCCCTTCACCCGGGGGTTCCTACGAGCAGTACTTC
TRBJ1-2,few,NA,TRBV7-2,CASSSGQRSYGYTF,TGTGCCAGCAGCTCTGGACAGAGATCTTATGGCTACACCTTC
TRBJ2-3,few,NA,TRBV6-5,CASRIGGTDTQYF,TGTGCCAGCAGGATTGGGGGCACAGATACGCAGTATTTT
TRBJ2-3,few,NA,TRBV5-5,CASSLTRGWKDTQYF,TGTGCCAGCAGCTTGACCCGGGGGTGGAAAGATACGCAGTATTTT
TRBJ2-5,few,TRBD2,TRBV7-7,CASSVGLAETQYF,TGTGCTAGCAGCGTGGGACTAGCGGAGACCCAGTACTTC
TRBJ2-7,few,TRBD2,TRBV5-6,CASSGGLAGRFYEQYF,TGTGCCAGCAGCGGGGGACTAGCGGGTCGCTTCTACGAGCAGTACTTC
TRBJ2-3,many,NA,TRBV27,CAPANPEEDTQYF,TGTGCCCCCGCGAATCCCGAGGAAGATACGCAGTATTTT
TRBJ1-2,few,NA,TRBV20-1,CSASDYEDPNGYTF,TGCAGTGCTAGTGACTACGAGGACCCGAATGGCTACACCTTC
TRBJ1-5,many,NA,TRBV7-9,CASSSEHQPQHF,TGTGCCAGCAGCTCGGAACATCAGCCCCAGCATTTT
TRBJ1-4,NA,TRBD1,TRBV5-1,CASSLGTGPNEKLFF,TGCGCCAGCAGCTTGGGGACAGGACCTAATGAAAAACTGTTTTTT
TRBJ2-5,few,NA,TRBV7-9,CASSLALLGLETQYF,TGTGCCAGCAGCTTAGCGCTCTTGGGATTAGAGACCCAGTACTTC
TRBJ2-1,NA,TRBD2,TRBV19,CASSSSGLAGGLQHEQFF,TGTGCCAGTAGTTCCTCGGGACTAGCGGGGGGACTACAACACGAGCAGTTCTTC
TRBJ2-1,few,NA,TRBV11-2,CASSLNGGLNEQFF,TGTGCCAGCAGCTTAAACGGAGGGTTGAATGAGCAGTTCTTC
TRBJ2-1,few,TRBD2,TRBV4-3,CASSQGTSGGDNEQFF,TGCGCCAGCAGCCAGGGGACTAGCGGGGGGGACAATGAGCAGTTCTTC
TRBJ2-3,many,NA,TRBV5-1,CASSPRAEGTQYF,TGCGCCAGCAGCCCTCGAGCCGAGGGGACGCAGTATTTT
TRBJ1-1,few,NA,TRBV5-1,CASSFAGIRSTEAFF,TGCGCCAGCAGCTTTGCAGGGATTAGAAGCACTGAAGCTTTCTTT
TRBJ1-5,NA,NA,TRBV3-1,CASSPRTGQPQHF,TGTGCCAGCAGCCCTCGAACAGGCCAGCCCCAGCATTTT
TRBJ2-2,few,NA,TRBV7-2,CASSLVGLGTEIHGELFF,TGTGCCAGCAGCTTAGTGGGACTTGGTACAGAGATACACGGGGAGCTGTTTTTT
TRBJ1-1,NA,NA,TRBV29-1,CGGRQNTEAFF,TGCGGGGGACGGCAGAACACTGAAGCTTTCTTT
TRBJ1-2,NA,NA,TRBV18,CASSPGARTGHYGYTF,TGTGCCAGCTCACCGGGCGCCCGGACCGGACACTATGGCTACACCTTC
TRBJ2-1,many,NA,TRBV10-1,CASSDPGREQFF,TGCGCCAGCAGCGACCCCGGACGTGAGCAGTTCTTC
TRBJ1-3,few,NA,TRBV7-2,CASSPLWGGSGNTIYF,TGTGCCAGCAGCCCTCTTTGGGGGGGCTCTGGAAACACCATATATTTT
TRBJ2-7,few,NA,TRBV25-1,CASSAGASYEQYF,TGTGCCAGCAGTGCGGGGGCCTCCTACGAGCAGTACTTC
TRBJ2-1,few,TRBD2,TRBV10-3,CAISASGTYNEQFF,TGTGCCATCAGTGCTAGCGGCACCTACAATGAGCAGTTCTTC
TRBJ1-3,NA,NA,TRBV12-3/TRBV12-4,CASSSTGGGNTIYF,TGTGCCAGCAGTTCCACCGGGGGAGGAAACACCATATATTTT
TRBJ2-7,NA,NA,TRBV11-2,CASSLGSAGLHSYEQYF,TGTGCCAGCAGCTTAGGATCTGCGGGCCTCCACTCCTACGAGCAGTACTTC
TRBJ1-2,few,NA,TRBV5-5,CASSLGQVFNYGYTF,TGTGCCAGCAGCTTGGGGCAGGTCTTCAACTATGGCTACACCTTC
TRBJ1-4,few,TRBD1,TRBV2,CASRAGTGNEKLFF,TGTGCCAGCAGAGCCGGGACAGGGAATGAAAAACTGTTTTTT
TRBJ1-2,NA,NA,TRBV7-2,CASSYQTGPAFYYGYTF,TGTGCCAGCAGCTACCAGACCGGTCCCGCTTTCTACTATGGCTACACCTTC
TRBJ2-2,NA,TRBD2,TRBV20-1,CSARIGGGNTGELFF,TGCAGTGCTAGAATCGGCGGGGGGAACACCGGGGAGCTGTTTTTT
TRBJ2-5,NA,TRBD2,TRBV12-3/TRBV12-4,CASSPAGSFQETKYF,TGTGCCAGCAGTCCAGCGGGGAGCTTCCAAGAGACCAAGTACTTC
TRBJ2-3,few,NA,TRBV6-5,CASSYTQVGDTQYF,TGTGCCAGCAGTTACACCCAGGTCGGCGATACGCAGTATTTT
TRBJ2-1,NA,TRBD2,TRBV6-2/TRBV6-3,CASSYSLAGGIPYNEQFF,TGTGCCAGCAGTTACTCGCTAGCGGGGGGCATTCCCTACAATGAGCAGTTCTTC
TRBJ2-1,NA,NA,TRBV7-2,CASSLGGANEQFF,TGTGCCAGCAGCCTAGGGGGGGCGAATGAGCAGTTCTTC
TRBJ2-3,few,NA,TRBV11-2,CASSTHPSGTDTQYF,TGTGCCAGCAGCACCCACCCGTCAGGCACAGATACGCAGTATTTT